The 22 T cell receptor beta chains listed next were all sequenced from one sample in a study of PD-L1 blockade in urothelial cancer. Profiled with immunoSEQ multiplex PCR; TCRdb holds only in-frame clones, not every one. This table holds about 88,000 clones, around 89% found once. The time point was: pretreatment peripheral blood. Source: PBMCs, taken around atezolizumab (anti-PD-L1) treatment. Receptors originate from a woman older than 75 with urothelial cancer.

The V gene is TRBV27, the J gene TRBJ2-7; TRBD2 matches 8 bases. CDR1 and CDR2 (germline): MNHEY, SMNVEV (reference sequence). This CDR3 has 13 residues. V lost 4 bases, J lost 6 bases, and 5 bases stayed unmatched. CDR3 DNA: TGTGCCAGCAGTTATACGGGAGGGTCCGAGCAGTACTTC. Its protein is CASSYTGGSEQYF.

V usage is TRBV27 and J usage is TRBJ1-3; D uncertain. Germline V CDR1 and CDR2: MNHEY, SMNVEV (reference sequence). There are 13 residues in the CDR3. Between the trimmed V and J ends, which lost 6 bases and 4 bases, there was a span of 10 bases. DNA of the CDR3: TGTGCCAGCAGGACCGGAGGAGGAAACACCATATATTTT. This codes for CASRTGGGNTIYF.

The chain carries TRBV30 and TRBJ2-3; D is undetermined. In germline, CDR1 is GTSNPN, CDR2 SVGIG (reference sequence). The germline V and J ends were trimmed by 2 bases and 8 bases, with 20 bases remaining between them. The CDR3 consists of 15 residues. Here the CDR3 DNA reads TGTGCCTGGAGTACCGACCGTCTTGGTTCGGGTACGCAGTATTTT. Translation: CAWSTDRLGSGTQYF. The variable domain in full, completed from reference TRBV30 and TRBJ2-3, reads SQTIHQWPATLVQPVGSPLSLECTVEGTSNPNLYWYRQAAGRGLQLLFYSVGIGQISSEVPQNLSASRPQDRQFILSSKKLLLSDSGFYLCAWSTDRLGSGTQYFGPGTRLTVL.

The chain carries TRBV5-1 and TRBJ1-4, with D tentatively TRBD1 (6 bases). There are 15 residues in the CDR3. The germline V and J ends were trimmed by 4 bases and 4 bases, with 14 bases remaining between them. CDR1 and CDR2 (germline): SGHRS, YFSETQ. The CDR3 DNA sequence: TGCGCCAGCAGCCCTGTTCCGGACAGTAATGAAAAACTGTTTTTT. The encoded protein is CASSPVPDSNEKLFF. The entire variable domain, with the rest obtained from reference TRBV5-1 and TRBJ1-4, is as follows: KAGVTQTPRYLIKTRGQQVTLSCSPISGHRSVSWYQQTPGQGLQFLFEYFSETQRNKGNFPGRFSGRQFSNSRSEMNVSTLELGDSALYLCASSPVPDSNEKLFFGSGTQLSVL.

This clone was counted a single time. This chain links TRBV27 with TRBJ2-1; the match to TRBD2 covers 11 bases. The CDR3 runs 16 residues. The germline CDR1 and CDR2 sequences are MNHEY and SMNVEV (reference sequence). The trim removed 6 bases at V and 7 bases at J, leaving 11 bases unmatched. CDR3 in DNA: TGTGCCAGCAGCCCCTTCCCGGGACTAGCGGCTAATGAGCAGTTCTTC. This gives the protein CASSPFPGLAANEQFF.

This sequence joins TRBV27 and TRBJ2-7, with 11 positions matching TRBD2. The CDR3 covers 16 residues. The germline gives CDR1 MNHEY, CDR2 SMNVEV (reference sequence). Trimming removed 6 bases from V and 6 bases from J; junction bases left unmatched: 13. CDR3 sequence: CASRTLAGASPPEQYF. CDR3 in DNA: TGTGCCAGCAGAACACTAGCGGGGGCGAGTCCCCCCGAGCAGTACTTC.

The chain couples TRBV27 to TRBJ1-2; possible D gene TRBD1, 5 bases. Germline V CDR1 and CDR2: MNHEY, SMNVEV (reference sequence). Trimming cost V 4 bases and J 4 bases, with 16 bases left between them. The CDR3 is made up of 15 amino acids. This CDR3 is CASSWQGDSGYGYTF. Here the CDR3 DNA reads TGTGCCAGCAGTTGGCAGGGCGACTCGGGCTATGGCTACACCTTC.

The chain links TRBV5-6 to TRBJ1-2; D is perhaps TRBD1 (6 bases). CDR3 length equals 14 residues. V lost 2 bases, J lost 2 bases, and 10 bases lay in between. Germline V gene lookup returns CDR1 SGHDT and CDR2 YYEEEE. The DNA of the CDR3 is TGTGCCAGCAGCTTTCCGCAGGGGAACTATGGCTACACCTTC. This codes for CASSFPQGNYGYTF.

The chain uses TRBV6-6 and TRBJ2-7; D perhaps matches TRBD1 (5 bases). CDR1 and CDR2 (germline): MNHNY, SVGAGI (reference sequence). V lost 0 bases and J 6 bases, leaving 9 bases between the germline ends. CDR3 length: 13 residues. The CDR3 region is CASSYSQGPEQYF. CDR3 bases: TGTGCCAGCAGTTACTCGCAGGGCCCCGAGCAGTACTTC.

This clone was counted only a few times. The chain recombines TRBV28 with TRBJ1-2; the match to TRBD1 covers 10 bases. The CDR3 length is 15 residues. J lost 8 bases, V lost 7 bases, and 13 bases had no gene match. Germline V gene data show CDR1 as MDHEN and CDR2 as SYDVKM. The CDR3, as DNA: TGTGCCAGCATCTTGCCAGGGACAGGGGAGTACGGCTACACCTTC. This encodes CASILPGTGEYGYTF.

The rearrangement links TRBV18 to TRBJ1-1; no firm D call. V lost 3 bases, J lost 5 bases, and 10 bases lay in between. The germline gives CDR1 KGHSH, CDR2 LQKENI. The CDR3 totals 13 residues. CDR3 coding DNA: TGTGCCAGCTCACCGGGCCTTGGGACTGAAGCTTTCTTT. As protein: CASSPGLGTEAFF. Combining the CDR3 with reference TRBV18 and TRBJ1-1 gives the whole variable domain NAGVMQNPRHLVRRRGQEARLRCSPMKGHSHVYWYRQLPEEGLKFMVYLQKENIIDESGMPKERFSAEFPKEGPSILRIQQVVRGDSAAYFCASSPGLGTEAFFGQGTRLTVV.

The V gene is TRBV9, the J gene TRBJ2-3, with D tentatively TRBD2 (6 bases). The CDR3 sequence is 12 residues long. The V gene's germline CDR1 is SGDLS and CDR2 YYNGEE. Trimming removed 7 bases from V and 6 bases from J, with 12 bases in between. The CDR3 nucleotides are TGTGCCAGCGGGTCCCGGGAGGATACGCAGTATTTT. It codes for CASGSREDTQYF. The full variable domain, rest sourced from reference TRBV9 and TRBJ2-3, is DSGVTQTPKHLITATGQRVTLRCSPRSGDLSVYWYQQSLDQGLQFLIQYYNGEERAKGNILERFSAQQFPDLHSELNLSSLELGDSALYFCASGSREDTQYFGPGTRLTVL.

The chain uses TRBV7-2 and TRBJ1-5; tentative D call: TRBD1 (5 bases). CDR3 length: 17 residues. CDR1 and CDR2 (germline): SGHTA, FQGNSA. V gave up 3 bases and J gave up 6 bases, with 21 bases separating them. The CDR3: CASSFRSGTGAGQPQHF. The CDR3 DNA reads TGTGCCAGCAGCTTTCGGAGCGGGACCGGGGCGGGTCAGCCCCAGCATTTT.

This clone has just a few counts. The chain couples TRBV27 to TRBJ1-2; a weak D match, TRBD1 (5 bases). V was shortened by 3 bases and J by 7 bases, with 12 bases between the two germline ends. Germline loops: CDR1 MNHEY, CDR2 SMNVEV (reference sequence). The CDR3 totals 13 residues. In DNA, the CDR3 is TGTGCCAGCAGTTTTGGTCAGGGTCGTGGCTACACCTTC. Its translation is CASSFGQGRGYTF.

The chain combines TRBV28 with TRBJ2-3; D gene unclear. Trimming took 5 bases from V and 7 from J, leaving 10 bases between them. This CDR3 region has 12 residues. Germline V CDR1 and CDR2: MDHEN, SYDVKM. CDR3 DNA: TGTGCCAGCAGTGGGCTTCCTAATACGCAGTATTTT. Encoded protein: CASSGLPNTQYF.

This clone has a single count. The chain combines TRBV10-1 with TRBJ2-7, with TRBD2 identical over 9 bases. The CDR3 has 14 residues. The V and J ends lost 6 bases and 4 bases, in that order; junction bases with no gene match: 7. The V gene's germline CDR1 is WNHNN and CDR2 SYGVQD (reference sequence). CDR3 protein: CASRPTSGLYEQYF. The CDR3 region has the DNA TGCGCCAGCAGGCCGACTAGCGGCCTATACGAGCAGTACTTC.

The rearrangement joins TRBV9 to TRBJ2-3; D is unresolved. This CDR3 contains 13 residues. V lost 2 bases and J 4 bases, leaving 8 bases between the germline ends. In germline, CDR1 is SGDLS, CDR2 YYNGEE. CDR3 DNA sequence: TGTGCCAGCAGCGTGGCTAGATCAGATACGCAGTATTTT. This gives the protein CASSVARSDTQYF.

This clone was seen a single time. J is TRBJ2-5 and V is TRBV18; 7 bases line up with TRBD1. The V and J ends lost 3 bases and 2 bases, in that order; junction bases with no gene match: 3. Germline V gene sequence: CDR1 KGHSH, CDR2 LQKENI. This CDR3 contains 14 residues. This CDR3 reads CASSPTGLQETQYF. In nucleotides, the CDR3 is TGTGCCAGCTCACCGACAGGGTTGCAAGAGACCCAGTACTTC.

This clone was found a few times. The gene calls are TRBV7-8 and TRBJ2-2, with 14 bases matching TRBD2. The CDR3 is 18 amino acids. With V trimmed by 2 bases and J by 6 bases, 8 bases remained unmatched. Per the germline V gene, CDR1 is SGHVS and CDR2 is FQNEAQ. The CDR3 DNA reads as TGTGCCAGCAGCTTACGGACTAGCGGGAGGATCGTCTCCGGGGAGCTGTTTTTT. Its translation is CASSLRTSGRIVSGELFF.

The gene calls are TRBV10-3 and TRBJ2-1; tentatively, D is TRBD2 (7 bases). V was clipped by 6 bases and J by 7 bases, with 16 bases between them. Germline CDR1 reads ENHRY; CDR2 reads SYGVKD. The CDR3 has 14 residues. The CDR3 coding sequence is TGTGCCATCAGGGGGGCGGGAGTCAGGAATGAGCAGTTCTTC. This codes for CAIRGAGVRNEQFF.

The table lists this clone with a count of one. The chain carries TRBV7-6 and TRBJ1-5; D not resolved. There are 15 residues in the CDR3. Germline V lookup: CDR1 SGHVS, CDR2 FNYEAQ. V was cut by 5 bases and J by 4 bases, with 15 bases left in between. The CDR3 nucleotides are TGTGCCAGCAGCCCCTCGCGGGGAGTAAATCAGCCCCAGCATTTT. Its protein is CASSPSRGVNQPQHF.

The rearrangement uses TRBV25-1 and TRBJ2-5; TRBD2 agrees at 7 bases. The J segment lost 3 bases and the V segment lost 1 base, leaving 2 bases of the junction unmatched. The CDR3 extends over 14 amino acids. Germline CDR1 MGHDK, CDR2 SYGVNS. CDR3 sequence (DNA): TGTGCCAGCAGTGAATGGGCGGGAGAAGAGACCCAGTACTTC. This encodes CASSEWAGEETQYF.